This T cell receptor (beta chain) was captured by sequencing in a study of control samples from healthy donors and cancer patients. The CDR3 is 15 residues long. Germline V gene data show CDR1 as MNHNY and CDR2 as SVGAGI (reference sequence). V lost 2 bases to trimming and J lost 3 bases; unmatched junction nucleotides: 2. Using immunoSEQ multiplex PCR, the repertoire was profiled, and TCRdb retains in-frame clones only, with some absent. This sample has some 150,000 clones, with 91% found just once. The rearrangement links TRBV6-6 to TRBJ1-1; 11 positions match TRBD1. Sample: blood. The sequence was collected from a man in his thirties or forties in good health. The CDR3 reads CASSYPDRGHTEAFF. The CDR3, as DNA: TGTGCCAGCAGTTACCCGGACAGGGGGCACACTGAAGCTTTCTTT.